This TCR beta chain was profiled in a study of blood T cell repertoires in COVID-19. Study-wide background: The origin of the acute and convalescent COVID-19 samples was the United States, Italy and Spain. Sample material is recorded as cDNA or gDNA derived from T cells, B-cell-depleted T cells, or PBMCs.

The CDR3 contains 17 residues. The trim removed 0 bases at V and 6 bases at J, leaving 11 bases unmatched. Germline lookup yields CDR1 LNHDA and CDR2 SQIVND (reference sequence). A few counts support this clone. Clones were sequenced by immunoSEQ multiplex PCR, and TCRdb holds only the in-frame ones, with some missing. Of some 300,000 clones detected, under 90% appear once; the ten largest clones hold less than 3.5%. Across about two dozen US areas, participants ranged in age from 18 to 89 years. Cohort placement rested on clinical history that participants reported themselves. The receptor was isolated from a woman in her fifties or sixties who had been exposed to COVID-19. The chain couples TRBV19 to TRBJ2-1, with TRBD2 identical over 7 bases. The sample was PBMCs or T cells enriched from blood (not recorded which). The CDR3 spells CASSIEFRLAAINEQFF. The CDR3, as DNA: TGTGCCAGTAGTATAGAGTTCCGGCTAGCGGCGATCAATGAGCAGTTCTTC.